One and the same sample provided the 9 T cell receptor beta chains below, sequenced in a study of blood T cell repertoires in COVID-19. Assay used: immunoSEQ multiplex PCR; TCRdb lists only in-frame clones, some missing. The sample holds approximately 440,000 clones, roughly 88% seen once. Sequenced sample: PBMCs or T cells enriched from blood (not recorded which). The receptors stem from a man aged 18 to 35 who had recovered from COVID-19.

The CDR3 DNA reads as TGTGCCAGCAGTAGACAGGGGAACACCATATATTTT. Encoded protein: CASSRQGNTIYF. This chain joins TRBV12-3 or TRBV12-4 and TRBJ1-3; 8 bases match TRBD1. V trimming: 5 bases; J trimming: 7 bases; junction bases outside the gene matches: 1. CDR3 length: 12 amino acids.

The DNA of the CDR3 is TGTGCCAGCAGCTTCTACAGGAGTGAGCAGTACTTC. Its translation: CASSFYRSEQYF. This chain connects TRBV7-8 to TRBJ2-7; D is possibly TRBD1 (5 bases). Germline assignment: CDR1 SGHVS and CDR2 FQNEAQ. With 3 bases removed from V and 7 bases from J, the gap between germline ends came to 10 bases. The CDR3 totals 12 residues. Filled out from reference TRBV7-8 and TRBJ2-7, the complete variable domain reads GAGVSQSPRYKVAKRGQDVALRCDPISGHVSLFWYQQALGQGPEFLTYFQNEAQLDKSGLPSDRFFAERPEGSVSTLKIQRTQQEDSAVYLCASSFYRSEQYFGPGTRLTVT.

The V gene is TRBV27, the J gene TRBJ2-7, with 7 bases fitting TRBD1. Trimming took 7 bases from V and 3 from J; bases not matched to a gene: 9. This CDR3 is 14 amino acids long. Per germline, CDR1 MNHEY and CDR2 SMNVEV (reference sequence). In DNA form, the CDR3 reads TGTGCCAGCACCCAAAACCGGGACAGCTACGAGCAGTACTTC. It specifies CASTQNRDSYEQYF.

The CDR3 nucleotides read TGTGCCAGCAGGGAGGCAGGGGGCAATGAGCAGTTCTTC. Translating gives CASREAGGNEQFF. The rearrangement joins TRBV2 to TRBJ2-1, with 7 bases that match TRBD1. J gave up 6 bases and V 6 bases, and 5 bases lay outside the gene matches. The germline V gene has CDR1 SNHLY and CDR2 FYNNEI. This CDR3 has 13 amino acids.

J is TRBJ1-5 and V is TRBV5-5; 10 positions match TRBD1. J lost 7 bases, V lost 3 bases, and 16 bases had no gene match. There are 18 residues in the CDR3. Germline V CDR1 and CDR2: SGHKS, YYEKEE (reference sequence). Here the CDR3 DNA reads TGTGCCAGCAGCTCGTACCGGGACAGGGGAGTCCCCGGACAGCCCCAGCATTTT. This sequence encodes CASSSYRDRGVPGQPQHF.

The genes are TRBV19 and TRBJ1-3; 7 bases are shared with TRBD1. The J segment lost 8 bases and the V segment lost 6 bases, leaving 7 bases of the junction unmatched. Germline CDR1 is LNHDA and CDR2 is SQIVND (reference sequence). This CDR3 comprises 13 residues. The CDR3: CASRTDRAHTIYF. The CDR3 DNA sequence: TGTGCCAGTAGAACCGACAGGGCCCACACCATATATTTT.

V usage is TRBV2 and J usage is TRBJ2-5, with 9 nucleotides matching TRBD2. Germline values: CDR1 SNHLY, CDR2 FYNNEI. With V trimmed by 6 bases and J by 2 bases, 10 bases remained unmatched. This CDR3 spans 16 amino acids. The CDR3 DNA sequence: TGTGCCAGCAGCCAGGGAGCGGGAGGACTACAAGAGACCCAGTACTTC. This gives the protein CASSQGAGGLQETQYF.

The genes are TRBV5-1 and TRBJ2-1; the D gene is possibly TRBD1 (6 bases). Germline-derived CDR1 and CDR2 are SGHRS and YFSETQ. The CDR3 sequence is 15 residues long. V was cut by 2 bases and J by 8 bases, with 17 bases left in between. CDR3: CASSLLPGHLDEQFF. The CDR3 coding sequence is TGCGCCAGCAGCTTATTACCGGGACATCTAGATGAGCAGTTCTTC.

The count of this clone is one. The gene calls are TRBV18 and TRBJ1-1; 7 positions match TRBD1. Trimming took 1 base from V and 1 from J; bases not matched to a gene: 3. The CDR3 covers 15 residues. Germline V lookup: CDR1 KGHSH, CDR2 LQKENI. Written as DNA, the CDR3 is TGTGCCAGCTCACCACAGGGGGCAACGAACACTGAAGCTTTCTTT. Amino acid sequence: CASSPQGATNTEAFF. Looking up the rest from reference TRBV18 and TRBJ1-1 gives the full variable domain: NAGVMQNPRHLVRRRGQEARLRCSPMKGHSHVYWYRQLPEEGLKFMVYLQKENIIDESGMPKERFSAEFPKEGPSILRIQQVVRGDSAAYFCASSPQGATNTEAFFGQGTRLTVV.